This T cell receptor (beta chain) is drawn from a study of human T cells and chemical hapten exposure. Overall study findings and caveats: DPC sensitization did not alter TCRs above 1 in 1000 frequency. PT1 expanded TCR counts and patch test score correlated positively. As the donors had alopecia, their immune response may differ from healthy people's.

The sample's time point: patch test 2, 6 weeks after DPC sensitization. The treatment is: therapeutic diphenylcyclopropenone sensitization with weekly scalp DPC. At patch-test visits, sampling came before the patch test. Looked up from germline, CDR1 is SGHTA and CDR2 is FQGNSA. With 3 bases removed from V and 3 bases from J, the gap between germline ends came to 16 bases. The CDR3 consists of 16 residues. This clonotype was seen many times. Antigen unknown. TCRdb processed the RACE reads anew with MiXCR; each CDR3 protein has one entry. The sample shows around 69,000 distinct CDR3 sequences, approximately 9% of them seen only once.

This specimen was whole blood, taken in connection with sensitization to the hapten diphenylcyclopropenone (DPC). This chain connects TRBV7-2 to TRBJ2-3; D is undetermined. This clonotype originated in a woman aged 45-60 years with alopecia areata. Some clones in this sample may be carry-over from other donors' samples. In nucleotides, the CDR3 is TGTGCCAGCAGCTTGACGATCGTTCTAAGGACAGATACGCAGTATTTT. It specifies CASSLTIVLRTDTQYF. Full variable domain (rest looked up from reference TRBV7-2 and TRBJ2-3): GAGVSQSPSNKVTEKGKDVELRCDPISGHTALYWYRQSLGQGLEFLIYFQGNSAPDKSGLPSDRFSAERTGGSVSTLTIQRTQQEDSAVYLCASSLTIVLRTDTQYFGPGTRLTVL.